The rows below give T cell receptor beta chains drawn from one sample of a study of control samples from healthy donors and cancer patients. The assay was immunoSEQ multiplex PCR, and TCRdb's table has in-frame clones only and misses some. This sample has approximately 98,000 clones; around four fifths occur once, and the top ten carry 6.5%. Sequencing input: blood. These receptors were obtained from a man aged 18 to 30 in good health. Each CDR3 is given with its conserved first and last residue. Each record gives: clone size, J gene, V gene, D gene, CDR3 protein, CDR3 DNA. The D gene is left open where the match is weak. Size is stated for part of the rows, as once, few or many counts, or as a class when the clone is expanded.

-	TRBJ1-1	TRBV6-5	-	CASSYWSSAANTEAFF	TGTGCCAGCAGTTATTGGTCGTCGGCGGCGAACACTGAAGCTTTCTTT
-	TRBJ1-1	TRBV11-2	-	CASSLDGRRNTEAFF	TGTGCCAGCAGCTTAGATGGCAGAAGGAACACTGAAGCTTTCTTT
-	TRBJ1-2	TRBV28	TRBD1	CATTGTGYTIYGYTF	TGTGCCACAACCGGGACAGGGTATACGATCTATGGCTACACCTTC
-	TRBJ1-2	TRBV11-2	-	CASSPLGAYGYTF	TGTGCCAGCAGCCCCCTAGGGGCCTATGGCTACACCTTC
-	TRBJ1-5	TRBV10-3	-	CAISESWVVAGGTQHF	TGTGCCATCAGTGAGTCGTGGGTAGTGGCTGGAGGGACCCAGCATTTT
-	TRBJ1-6	TRBV19	TRBD1	CASAFRDRESPLHF	TGTGCCAGTGCATTCCGGGACAGGGAATCACCCCTCCACTTT
-	TRBJ1-5	TRBV2	TRBD1	CASGWDRNQPQHF	TGTGCCAGCGGTTGGGACAGAAATCAGCCCCAGCATTTT
many	TRBJ1-2	TRBV6-5	-	CASQAYYGYTF	TGTGCCAGCCAGGCCTACTATGGCTACACCTTC
-	TRBJ2-7	TRBV4-1	TRBD1	CASSQLDRQGTYEQYF	TGCGCCAGCAGCCAACTTGATCGACAGGGCACCTACGAGCAGTACTTC
-	TRBJ1-1	TRBV6-5	-	CASSFAPGNTEAFF	TGTGCCAGCAGTTTTGCCCCAGGGAACACTGAAGCTTTCTTT
-	TRBJ2-1	TRBV9	TRBD2	CASSSRTSQEQFF	TGTGCCAGCAGCTCGCGGACTAGCCAAGAGCAGTTCTTC
-	TRBJ2-7	TRBV15	-	CATGGQDSDYEQYF	TGTGCCACCGGGGGGCAGGATTCGGATTACGAGCAGTACTTC
-	TRBJ2-7	TRBV5-8	-	CASRLTAGTQQQYF	TGTGCCAGTCGTTTAACCGCGGGGACACAACAGCAGTACTTC
-	TRBJ2-1	TRBV10-3	TRBD2	CAISGRTSAGGPRSYNEQFF	TGTGCCATCAGTGGTCGGACATCCGCGGGGGGGCCAAGGTCCTACAATGAGCAGTTCTTC
once	TRBJ2-7	TRBV30	-	CAWRPPGWQDSSYEQYF	TGTGCCTGGAGGCCCCCGGGATGGCAGGACTCAAGCTACGAGCAGTACTTC
-	TRBJ2-1	TRBV7-9	-	CASSPESGLPYNEQFF	TGTGCCAGCAGCCCCGAGAGTGGGCTACCTTACAATGAGCAGTTCTTC
-	TRBJ2-3	TRBV4-1	TRBD2	CASSQATSGGAHTQYF	TGCGCCAGCAGCCAAGCCACTAGCGGGGGGGCTCATACGCAGTATTTT
-	TRBJ1-1	TRBV4-1	TRBD1	CASSQDRSHTEAFF	TGCGCCAGCAGCCAGGACAGGAGTCACACTGAAGCTTTCTTT
-	TRBJ2-1	TRBV6-5	-	CASSFLPGPLYNEQFF	TGTGCCAGCAGTTTCCTTCCGGGACCCCTCTACAATGAGCAGTTCTTC
-	TRBJ1-3	TRBV11-2	-	CASSHYVGRPGFSGNTIYF	TGTGCCAGCAGCCACTATGTGGGGCGTCCGGGATTCTCTGGAAACACCATATATTTT
-	TRBJ1-2	TRBV7-8	-	CASSLDGDGYTF	TGTGCCAGCAGCTTAGACGGGGATGGCTACACCTTC
few	TRBJ2-2	TRBV5-1	TRBD2	CASSLAPSGGAGGTGELFF	TGCGCCAGCAGCTTGGCTCCTAGCGGGGGCGCCGGGGGCACCGGGGAGCTGTTTTTT
once	TRBJ2-5	TRBV18	-	CASSPLRGETQYF	TGTGCCAGCTCACCATTAAGAGGGGAGACCCAGTACTTC
-	TRBJ1-1	TRBV19	-	CASRGGALLSEAFF	TGTGCCAGTAGGGGGGGGGCCCTACTCTCTGAAGCTTTCTTT
-	TRBJ2-7	TRBV5-4	-	CASSLGADEQYF	TGTGCCAGCAGCTTGGGTGCGGACGAGCAGTACTTC
once	TRBJ1-2	TRBV6-5	TRBD1	CASRQGAVYGYTF	TGTGCCAGCAGACAGGGGGCGGTCTATGGCTACACCTTC
few	TRBJ2-5	TRBV5-6	-	CASSSRSGTARTQYF	TGTGCCAGCAGCTCGCGGTCCGGGACTGCCCGGACCCAGTACTTC
-	TRBJ2-4	TRBV21-1	-	CASSERGREAKNIQYF	TGTGCCAGCAGCGAGCGGGGGCGCGAAGCCAAAAACATTCAGTACTTC
once	TRBJ2-6	TRBV27	-	CASTRIKTGANVLTF	TGTGCCAGCACCCGGATTAAAACTGGGGCCAACGTCCTGACTTTC